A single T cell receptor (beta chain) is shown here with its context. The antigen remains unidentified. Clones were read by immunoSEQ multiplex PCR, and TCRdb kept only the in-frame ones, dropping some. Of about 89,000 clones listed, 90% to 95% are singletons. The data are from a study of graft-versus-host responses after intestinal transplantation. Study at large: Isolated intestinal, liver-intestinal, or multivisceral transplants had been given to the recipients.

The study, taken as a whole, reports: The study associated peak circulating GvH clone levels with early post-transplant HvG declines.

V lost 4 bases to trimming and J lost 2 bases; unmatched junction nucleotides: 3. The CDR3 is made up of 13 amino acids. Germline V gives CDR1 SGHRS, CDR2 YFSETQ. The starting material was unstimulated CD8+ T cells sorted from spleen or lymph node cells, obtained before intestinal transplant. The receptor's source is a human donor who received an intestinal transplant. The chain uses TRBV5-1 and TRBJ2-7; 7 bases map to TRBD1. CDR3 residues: CASSVTGTYEQYF. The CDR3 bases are TGCGCCAGCAGCGTGACAGGGACCTACGAGCAGTACTTC.